The present entry profiles one T cell receptor beta chain with its context. The protocol was immunoSEQ multiplex PCR, while the TCRdb copy is restricted to in-frame clones and leaves out a portion. The table lists about 100,000 clones, about 84% of them singletons. CDR3 length equals 14 residues. The germline V gene has CDR1 WSHSY and CDR2 SAAADI. With V trimmed by 9 bases and J by 7 bases, 15 bases remained unmatched. This specimen comes from a study of blood T cell repertoires in COVID-19. Study context: PBMCs, B-cell-depleted T cells, or T cells provided the cDNA or gDNA that made up the material.

Input material: peripheral blood. V is TRBV10-2 and J is TRBJ2-7, with 7 positions matching TRBD2. This TCR derives from a human donor in a cohort sampled during active COVID-19. CDR3: CASSDGLGPLEQYF. In DNA, the CDR3 is TGCGCCAGTTCAGATGGACTAGGCCCCCTTGAGCAGTACTTC.